These T cell receptor beta chains were read from a single sample in a study of blood T cell repertoires in COVID-19. TCRdb's table, derived via immunoSEQ multiplex PCR, lists solely in-frame clones and lacks some. Of around 100,000 clones in the sample, about 80% were seen once. The sequenced sample was peripheral blood. The receptors were gathered from a woman aged 65 to 85 with acute or convalescent COVID-19. The CDR3 runs from the conserved cysteine through the conserved F or W. A D gene is named only where the DNA matches it firmly. Not every row has a clone size; where given, it reads once, few, many or a size class.

D	size	V	J	CDR3	DNA
-	few	TRBV2	TRBJ2-7	CASTPLSRDSEQYF	TGTGCCAGCACCCCGCTTTCCAGGGATTCCGAGCAGTACTTC
TRBD2	-	TRBV4-2	TRBJ2-3	CASSLGLAGRSTDTQYF	TGTGCCAGCAGCTTGGGACTAGCGGGAAGGAGCACAGATACGCAGTATTTT
-	-	TRBV4-3	TRBJ2-2	CASSQVLNSKDSLPYRAGELFF	TGCGCCAGCAGCCAAGTACTAAATTCCAAGGACAGCCTCCCGTATAGGGCCGGGGAGCTGTTTTTT
TRBD2	-	TRBV29-1	TRBJ2-7	CSVEGSNSGGDYEQYF	TGCAGCGTTGAAGGATCAAATAGCGGGGGGGATTACGAGCAGTACTTC
-	few	TRBV16	TRBJ2-1	CASSQLSNEQFF	TGTGCCAGCAGCCAATTATCCAATGAGCAGTTCTTC
-	-	TRBV19	TRBJ1-1	CATKARGSTEAFF	TGTGCCACCAAGGCCAGGGGAAGCACTGAAGCTTTCTTT
-	-	TRBV5-1	TRBJ1-1	CASSARQVNTEAFF	TGCGCCAGCAGCGCTCGACAGGTGAACACTGAAGCTTTCTTT
-	-	TRBV9	TRBJ1-1	CASARTSGQGGNTEAFF	TGTGCCAGCGCCCGAACCAGCGGGCAGGGCGGTAACACTGAAGCTTTCTTT
-	-	TRBV28	TRBJ1-1	CASSLYGRESATMNTEAFF	TGTGCCAGCAGTTTATATGGCAGAGAGTCCGCCACTATGAACACTGAAGCTTTCTTT
TRBD2	-	TRBV5-6	TRBJ2-3	CASSAPRAGGRDTQYF	TGTGCCAGCAGCGCCCCCCGAGCGGGGGGGAGAGATACGCAGTATTTT
TRBD1	-	TRBV7-9	TRBJ1-6	CASSLGQISSLHF	TGTGCCAGCAGCTTGGGACAGATCTCATCCCTCCACTTT
-	-	TRBV28	TRBJ1-2	CASSSVQGKYGYTF	TGTGCCAGCAGTTCCGTCCAGGGGAAATATGGCTACACCTTC
-	few	TRBV7-8	TRBJ2-1	CASSFAVQSYNEQFF	TGTGCCAGCAGCTTCGCTGTACAGAGCTACAATGAGCAGTTCTTC
TRBD1	-	TRBV18	TRBJ1-2	CASSPDRDFHYGYTF	TGTGCCAGCTCACCGGACAGGGATTTTCACTATGGCTACACCTTC
TRBD1	-	TRBV19	TRBJ2-2	CASSRDRGDTGKLFF	TGTGCCAGTAGTAGGGACAGGGGGGACACCGGGAAGCTGTTTTTT
TRBD1	-	TRBV7-9	TRBJ1-6	CASSLDRALYNSPLHF	TGTGCCAGCAGTCTCGACAGGGCCCTCTATAATTCACCCCTCCACTTT
TRBD2	-	TRBV6-5	TRBJ2-3	CASSYVRAGATDTQYF	TGTGCCAGCAGTTACGTCCGAGCGGGGGCCACAGATACGCAGTATTTT
TRBD1	-	TRBV6-2/TRBV6-3	TRBJ1-2	CASSLPTGGIYGYTF	TGTGCCAGCAGCCTACCGACAGGGGGCATCTATGGCTACACCTTC